Listed below are T cell receptor beta chains from one sample, sequenced in a study of control samples from healthy donors and cancer patients. Only in-frame clones appear in the TCRdb table, and some are missing; sequencing was by immunoSEQ multiplex PCR. This table holds about 120,000 clones, around 87% found once. Sequencing was carried out using blood. All receptors come from a man between 35 and 55 years old in good health. Both conserved end residues are part of each CDR3. A D gene is named only where the DNA matches it firmly. The size of a clone is reported for some rows only, either as once, few or many, or as a class for expanded clones.

.	TRBJ2-3	TRBV15	TRBD2	TGTGCCACCAGCAGAGAAGCGGGGGCATCTCGCACAGATACGCAGTATTTT	CATSREAGASRTDTQYF
.	TRBJ2-1	TRBV24-1	.	TGTGCCACCAGTGATTTGTGGGACACAGGTGACTCCTACAATGAGCAGTTCTTC	CATSDLWDTGDSYNEQFF
.	TRBJ1-1	TRBV2	.	TGTGCCAGCAGCGTACAGGGTAGTGAAACTGAAGCTTTCTTT	CASSVQGSETEAFF
few	TRBJ2-5	TRBV5-1	.	TGCGCCAGCAGTCGGGACATCGAGGGGGAGACCCAGTACTTC	CASSRDIEGETQYF
.	TRBJ2-7	TRBV12-3/TRBV12-4	.	TGTGCCAGCAGTTTTCGGGCAGGGAGTTCTCAAATCTTC	CASSFRAGSSQIF
.	TRBJ2-5	TRBV4-2	TRBD2	TGTGCCAGCAGCCAGCGCCCGACTAGCGGGGGGCCGCAAGAGACCCAGTACTTC	CASSQRPTSGGPQETQYF
.	TRBJ1-3	TRBV5-4	.	TGTGCCAGCAGCGGGGGGGTCTCAGGAAACACCATATATTTT	CASSGGVSGNTIYF
.	TRBJ2-6	TRBV7-2	.	TGTGCCAGCAGTTTTGGAGGGAGCTCTGGGGCCAACGTCCTGACTTTC	CASSFGGSSGANVLTF
.	TRBJ1-1	TRBV18	.	TGTGCCAGCTCACCACGGGGACCCAGGAACACTGAAGCTTTCTTT	CASSPRGPRNTEAFF
.	TRBJ1-1	TRBV6-6	TRBD1	TGTGCCAGCAGTACCGGGACAGGGGTCGGGAACACTGAAGCTTTCTTT	CASSTGTGVGNTEAFF
.	TRBJ2-5	TRBV24-1	TRBD2	TGTGCCACCAGTGATCCCGGACTAGCGGGGAGATCACAAGAGACCCAGTACTTC	CATSDPGLAGRSQETQYF
.	TRBJ1-4	TRBV27	.	TGTGCCAGCAGTTACCGAGTCCCGGGCCCTAATGAAAAACTGTTTTTT	CASSYRVPGPNEKLFF
.	TRBJ1-1	TRBV21-1	.	TGTGCCAGCATATCGACTCGGGACAGAAGAAACATGAACACTGAAGCTTTCTTT	CASISTRDRRNMNTEAFF